This T cell receptor (beta chain) was profiled in a study of T cell repertoires in cytomegalovirus infection. Study details: The public TCR beta signatures pointed to both CMV infection and matching HLA type. Study-wide points: Summed frequency of shared TCR beta families picked out CMV carriers who also had the relevant HLA.

TCRdb itself ran the reads through MiXCR, one entry per CDR3 protein. The sample includes around 430,000 distinct CDR3 sequences, about 39% of them seen just once. Concerning this clonotype itself: What it binds is not known.

CDR1 is MNHGY and CDR2 is SAAAGT in the germline V gene. The CDR3 sequence is 13 residues long. V gave up 0 bases and J gave up 11 bases, with 12 bases separating them. The sequencing here drew on cultured PBMCs, taken from culture after CMV antigen stimulation. This sequence joins TRBV6-8 and TRBJ2-3; the D is unclear. The source of this sequence is a human donor in good health (CMV status not recorded). Some clones in this sample may be carry-over from other donors' samples. The DNA of the CDR3 is TGTGCCAGCAGTTACTCCACCTCGGGCAGGCAGTATTTT. The encoded protein is CASSYSTSGRQYF.